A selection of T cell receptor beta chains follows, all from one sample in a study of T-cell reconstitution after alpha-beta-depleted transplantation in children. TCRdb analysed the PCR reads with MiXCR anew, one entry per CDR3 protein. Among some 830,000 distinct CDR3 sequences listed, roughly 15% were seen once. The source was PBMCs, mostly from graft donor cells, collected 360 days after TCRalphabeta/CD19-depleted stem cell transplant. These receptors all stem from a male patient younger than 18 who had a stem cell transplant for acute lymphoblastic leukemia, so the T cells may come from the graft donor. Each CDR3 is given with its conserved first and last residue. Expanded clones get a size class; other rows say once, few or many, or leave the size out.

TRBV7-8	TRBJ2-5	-	CASSHRLGRETQYF
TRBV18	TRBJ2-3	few	CASAPQRASTDTQYF
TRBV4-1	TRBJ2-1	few	CASSQEVALRGHYNEQFF
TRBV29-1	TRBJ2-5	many	CSVDGRARETQYF
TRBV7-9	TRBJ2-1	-	CASSVNLLGRYNEQFF
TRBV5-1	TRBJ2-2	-	CASSPELPPGELFF
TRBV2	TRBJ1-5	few	CAGSDGYQPQHF
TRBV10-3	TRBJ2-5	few	CAISGTEGTQYF
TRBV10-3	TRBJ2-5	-	CAIRGLARETQYF
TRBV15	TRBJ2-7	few	CATSRGASGTDEQYF
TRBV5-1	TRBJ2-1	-	CASSATGFYYNEQFF
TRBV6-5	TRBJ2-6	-	CASRRVGGNVLTF
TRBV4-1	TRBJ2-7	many	CASSQETHYSYEQYF
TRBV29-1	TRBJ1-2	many	CSVLPGTGALYGYTF
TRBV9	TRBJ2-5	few	CASSWGRQETQYF
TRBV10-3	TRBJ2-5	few	CAIRLEGRETQYF
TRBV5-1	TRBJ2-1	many	CANDDRETGSDNEQFF
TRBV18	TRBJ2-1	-	CASSPALSNEQFF
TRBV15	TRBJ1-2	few	CATSRDHPDRVYGYTF
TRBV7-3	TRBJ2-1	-	CASSSSLGAHEQFF
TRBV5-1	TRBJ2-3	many	CASSLRADGSTDTQYF
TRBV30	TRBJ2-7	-	CAWSVRRGLEQYF
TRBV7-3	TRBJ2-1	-	CASSPVNRPNNEQFF
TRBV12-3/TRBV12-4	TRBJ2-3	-	CASRPLAGVADTQYF
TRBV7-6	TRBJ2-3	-	CASSWTSGSMDTQYF
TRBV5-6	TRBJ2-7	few	CASSLAITSGRLYEQYF
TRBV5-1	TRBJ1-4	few	CASRGTGVNEKLFF
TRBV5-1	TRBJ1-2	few	CASSSLGNYISTVANYGYTF
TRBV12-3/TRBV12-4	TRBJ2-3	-	CASSLGRHSGEADTQYF
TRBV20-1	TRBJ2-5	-	CSVHRTGRNQETQYF
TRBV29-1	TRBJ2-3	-	CSVSGTSGRARFTDTQYF
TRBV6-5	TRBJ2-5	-	CASSYSGRNQETQYF
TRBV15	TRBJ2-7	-	CATSRDSATSYEQYF
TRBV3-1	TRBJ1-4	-	CASSQGVRQPYEKLFF
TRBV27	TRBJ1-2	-	CASSLAGYGYGYTF
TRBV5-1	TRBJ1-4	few	CASSLSSGNEKLFF
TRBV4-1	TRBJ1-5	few	CASSQEASRGLSNQPQHF
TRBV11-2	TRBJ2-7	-	CASSPRAVGETARVYEQYF
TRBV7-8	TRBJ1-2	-	CASSLAGGQGTRGYTF
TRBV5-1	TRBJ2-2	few	CASSLQGKTAANTGELFF
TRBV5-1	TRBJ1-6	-	CASSDQQGSSPLHF
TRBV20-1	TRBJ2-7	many	CSARRTSGSSYEQYF
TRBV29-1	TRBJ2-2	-	CSAFGLASSNTGELFF
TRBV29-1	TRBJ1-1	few	CSVNRGATEAFF
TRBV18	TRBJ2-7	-	CASSPPKDRSSYEQYF
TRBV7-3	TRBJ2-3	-	CASSLIGGGTDTQYF
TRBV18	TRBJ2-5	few	CASSLHPATVRVEETQYF
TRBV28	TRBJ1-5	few	CASSLEWQPQHF
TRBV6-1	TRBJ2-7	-	CASSNSGPLIISFYEQYF
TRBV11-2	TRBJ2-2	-	CASHLPGLAGGTGELFF
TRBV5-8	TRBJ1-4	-	CASSLSSGTGREKLFF
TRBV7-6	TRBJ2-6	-	CASSLRLAGGPGANVLTF
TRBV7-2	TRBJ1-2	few	CASSLRTGGINGYTF